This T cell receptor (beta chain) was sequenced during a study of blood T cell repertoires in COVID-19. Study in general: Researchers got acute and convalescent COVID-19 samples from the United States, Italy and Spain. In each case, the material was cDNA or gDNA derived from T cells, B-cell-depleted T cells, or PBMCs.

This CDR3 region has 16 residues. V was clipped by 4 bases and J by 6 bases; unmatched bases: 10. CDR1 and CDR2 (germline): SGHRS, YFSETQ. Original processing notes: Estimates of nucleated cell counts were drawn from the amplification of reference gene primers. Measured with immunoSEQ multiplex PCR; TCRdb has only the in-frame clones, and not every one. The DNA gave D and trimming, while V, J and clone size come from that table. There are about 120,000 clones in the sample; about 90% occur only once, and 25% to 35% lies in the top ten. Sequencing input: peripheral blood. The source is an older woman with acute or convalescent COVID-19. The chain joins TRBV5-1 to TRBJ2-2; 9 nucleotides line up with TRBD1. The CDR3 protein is CASSKGTGIVSGELFF. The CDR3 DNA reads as TGCGCCAGCAGCAAAGGGACAGGGATTGTTTCCGGGGAGCTGTTTTTT.